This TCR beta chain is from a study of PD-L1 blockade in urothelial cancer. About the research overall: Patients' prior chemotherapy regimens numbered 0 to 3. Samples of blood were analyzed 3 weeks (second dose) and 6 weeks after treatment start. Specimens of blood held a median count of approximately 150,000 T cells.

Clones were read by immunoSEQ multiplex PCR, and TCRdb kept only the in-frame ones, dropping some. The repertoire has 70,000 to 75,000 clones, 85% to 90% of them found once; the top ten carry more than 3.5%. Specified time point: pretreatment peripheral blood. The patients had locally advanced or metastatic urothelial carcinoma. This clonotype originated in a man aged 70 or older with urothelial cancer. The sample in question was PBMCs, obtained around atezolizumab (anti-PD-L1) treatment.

The CDR3 bases are TGTGCCAGTAGTGCGGGGACCCACCGAGAAGTGGATGGCTACACCTTC. The encoded protein is CASSAGTHREVDGYTF. The rearrangement joins TRBV19 to TRBJ1-2; TRBD1 is a possible D gene (5 bases). Germline CDR1 is LNHDA and CDR2 is SQIVND (reference sequence). Trimming removed 5 bases at V and 6 bases at J, with 22 bases between. The CDR3 totals 16 residues.